One T cell receptor (beta chain) is described in this entry. Antigen specificity is unknown. The sample comes from a study of blood T cells in healthy people across ages. A sample-barcoded 5' primer and a J-beta primer mix were used in a second PCR of about 7 to 12 cycles. Every cDNA molecule carried a tag from a template-switch adaptor bearing 12 random nucleotides. Each CDR3 protein is one row after TCRdb ran MiXCR on the 5' RACE reads. Counted here are about 680,000 distinct CDR3 sequences, around 48% occurring once; the ten biggest clones make up 25% to 35%. This CDR3 has 12 amino acids. Trimming removed 4 bases from V and 7 bases from J, with 9 bases in between. Germline V lookup: CDR1 SGHRS, CDR2 YFSETQ. General observations from the study: Per-million-T-cell TCR beta diversity fell roughly linearly with age. Lack of knowledge of donor CMV status possibly confounded expanded clonotype changes.

Sequenced: blood. This sequence was found in a woman aged 55-75 years in good health. V gene TRBV5-1 combines with J gene TRBJ2-1; unclear D gene. In nucleotides, the CDR3 is TGCGCCAGCAGCCCAGCTGTTAATGAGCAGTTCTTC. Protein product: CASSPAVNEQFF.